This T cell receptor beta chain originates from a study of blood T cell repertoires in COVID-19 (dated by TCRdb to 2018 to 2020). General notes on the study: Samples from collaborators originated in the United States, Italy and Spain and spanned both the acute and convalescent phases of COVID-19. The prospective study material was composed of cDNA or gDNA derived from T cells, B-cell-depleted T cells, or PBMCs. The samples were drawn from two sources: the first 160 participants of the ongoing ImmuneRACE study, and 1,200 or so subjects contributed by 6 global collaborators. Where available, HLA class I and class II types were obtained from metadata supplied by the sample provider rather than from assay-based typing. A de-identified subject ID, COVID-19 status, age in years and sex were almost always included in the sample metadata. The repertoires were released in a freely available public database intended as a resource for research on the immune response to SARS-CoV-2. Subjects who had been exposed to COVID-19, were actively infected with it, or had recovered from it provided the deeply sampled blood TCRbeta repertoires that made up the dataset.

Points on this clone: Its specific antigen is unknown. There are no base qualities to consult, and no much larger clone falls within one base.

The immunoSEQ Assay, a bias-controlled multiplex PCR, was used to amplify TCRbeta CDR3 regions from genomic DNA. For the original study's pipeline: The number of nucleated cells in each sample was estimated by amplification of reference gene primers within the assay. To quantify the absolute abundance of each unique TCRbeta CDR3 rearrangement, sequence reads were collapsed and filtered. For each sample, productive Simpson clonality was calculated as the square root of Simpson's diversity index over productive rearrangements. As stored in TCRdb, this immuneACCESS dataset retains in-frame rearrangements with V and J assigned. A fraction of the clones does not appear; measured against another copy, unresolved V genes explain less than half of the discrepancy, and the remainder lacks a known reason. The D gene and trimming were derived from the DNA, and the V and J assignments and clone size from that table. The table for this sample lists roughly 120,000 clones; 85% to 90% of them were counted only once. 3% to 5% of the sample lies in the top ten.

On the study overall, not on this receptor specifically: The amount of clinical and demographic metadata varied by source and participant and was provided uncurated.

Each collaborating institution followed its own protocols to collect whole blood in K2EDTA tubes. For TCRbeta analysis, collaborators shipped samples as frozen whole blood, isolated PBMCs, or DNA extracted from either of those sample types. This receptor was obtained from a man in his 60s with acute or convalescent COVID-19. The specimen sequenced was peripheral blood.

The nucleotide sequence reads as follows: TGCGCCAGCAGCCAAAATGGACTAGCGGGAGCACGGGGGACCGGGGAGCTGTTTTTT. It encodes CASSQNGLAGARGTGELFF. The chain is made from TRBV4-3 and TRBJ2-2; 13 bases in between match TRBD2. The CDR3 starts with the cysteine, ends with the phenylalanine, and has 19 residues. CDR3 DNA only is kept here, 57 bases in frame from base 1. V is trimmed back by 2 bases and J by 5 bases, and the junction contains 11 bases that no gene match accounts for. CDR1 and CDR2 were assigned from the germline V gene as LGHNA and YSLEER.